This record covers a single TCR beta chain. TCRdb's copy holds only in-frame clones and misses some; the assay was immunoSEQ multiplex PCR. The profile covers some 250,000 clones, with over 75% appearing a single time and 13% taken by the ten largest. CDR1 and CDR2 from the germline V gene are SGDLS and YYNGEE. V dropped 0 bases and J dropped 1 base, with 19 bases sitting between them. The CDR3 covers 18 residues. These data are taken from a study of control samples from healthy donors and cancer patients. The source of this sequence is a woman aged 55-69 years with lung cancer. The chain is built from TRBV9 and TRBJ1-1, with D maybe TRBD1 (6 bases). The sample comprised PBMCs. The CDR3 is CASSVVSMAGAQNTEAFF. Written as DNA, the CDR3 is TGTGCCAGCAGCGTAGTCTCGATGGCAGGGGCACAGAACACTGAAGCTTTCTTT. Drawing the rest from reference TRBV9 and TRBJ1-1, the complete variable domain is DSGVTQTPKHLITATGQRVTLRCSPRSGDLSVYWYQQSLDQGLQFLIQYYNGEERAKGNILERFSAQQFPDLHSELNLSSLELGDSALYFCASSVVSMAGAQNTEAFFGQGTRLTVV.